The sequence of this TCR beta chain was determined in a study of blood T cell repertoires in COVID-19. Overall study: Material from acute and convalescent COVID-19 was sourced from the United States, Italy and Spain. PBMCs, B-cell-depleted T cells, or T cells were the source of the cDNA or gDNA that made up the material.

Trimming pared 5 bases from V and 0 bases from J, leaving 13 bases between. The germline gives CDR1 GTSNPN, CDR2 SVGIG (reference sequence). CDR3 size: 14 residues. Here immunoSEQ multiplex PCR was the method, and the copy in TCRdb shows in-frame clones only, minus some. The sample has fewer than 350,000 clones, around 85% seen once. Participants' reported clinical history set cohort assignment. Before they entered the study, exposed participants had met a COVID-19 case within 2 weeks. V usage is TRBV30 and J usage is TRBJ1-1, with D hard to call. Sequencing was done on a sample of PBMCs or T cells enriched from blood (not recorded which). This receptor was taken from a woman aged 25-40 years who had been exposed to COVID-19. The chain's CDR3 is CAWGWSRMNTEAFF. In DNA form, the CDR3 reads TGTGCCTGGGGCTGGAGCAGAATGAACACTGAAGCTTTCTTT.